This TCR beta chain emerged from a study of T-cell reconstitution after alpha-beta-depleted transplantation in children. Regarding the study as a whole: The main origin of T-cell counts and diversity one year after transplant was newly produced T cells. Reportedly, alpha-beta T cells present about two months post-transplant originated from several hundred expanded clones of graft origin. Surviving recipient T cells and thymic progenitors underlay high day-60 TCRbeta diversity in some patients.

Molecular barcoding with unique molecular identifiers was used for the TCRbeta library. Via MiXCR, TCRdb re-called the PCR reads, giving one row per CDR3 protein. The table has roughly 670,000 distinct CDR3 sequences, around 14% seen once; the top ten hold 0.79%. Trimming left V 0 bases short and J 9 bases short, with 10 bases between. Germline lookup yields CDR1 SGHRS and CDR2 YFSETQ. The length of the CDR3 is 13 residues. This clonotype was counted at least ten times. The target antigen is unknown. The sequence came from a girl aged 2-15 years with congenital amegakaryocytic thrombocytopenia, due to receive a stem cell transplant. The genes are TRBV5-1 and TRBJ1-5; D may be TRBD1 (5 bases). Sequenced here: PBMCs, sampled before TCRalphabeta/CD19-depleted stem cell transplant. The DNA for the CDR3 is TGCGCCAGCAGCTTGGCAGGGAGAGGGCCCCAGCATTTT. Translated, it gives CASSLAGRGPQHF.